The next 26 T cell receptor beta chains were all read from a single sample in a study of beta chain features in type 1 diabetes (dated by TCRdb to 2016 to 2019). Which antigens these TCRs recognize remains unknown. Library preparation used the immunoSEQ multiplex PCR assay. The entire isolated RNA was reverse transcribed using the High Capacity cDNA Reverse Transcription Kit, and thus expressed TCRB transcripts were sequenced. TCRdb obtained this table from immuneACCESS and retained in-frame rearrangements with V and J assigned. These tables miss some clones; where compared with another copy, unresolved V genes account for less than half of the shortfall, and the remainder is unexplained. In this sample the table shows under 400,000 clones, roughly an eighth of which occur a single time. Together, the top ten hold 0.0095% to 0.011% of the sample. The paper's findings and limits, for the study overall: In all four CD4+ subsets, TCRB CDR3 length was moderately but significantly shorter in type 1 diabetes patients.

Sample: naive CD4+ T cells from blood. The cell subset or site label on this specimen signifies: true naive CD4+ T cells. The receptors stem from a woman between 18 and 29 years old with type 1 diabetes.

J is TRBJ2-7 and V is TRBV7-3; tentative D call: TRBD1 (6 bases). Trimming pared 5 bases from V and 4 bases from J, leaving 9 bases between. This CDR3 contains 12 residues. The germline CDR1 and CDR2 sequences are SGHTA and FQGTGA. The CDR3 reads CASSPTGYEQYF. The DNA of the CDR3 is TGTGCCAGCAGCCCTACAGGGTACGAGCAGTACTTC.

V and J are TRBV10-3 and TRBJ2-7; 7 bases are a match to TRBD2. CDR1 is ENHRY, CDR2 SYGVKD, per germline. The CDR3 covers 13 residues. Germline trimming cut 8 bases from V and 2 bases from J; bases unmatched to any gene: 6. The CDR3, as DNA: TGTGCCATCGTGGCGGGAGAGGCCTACGAGCAGTACTTC. It yields the protein CAIVAGEAYEQYF.

This clone has more than one count but fewer than ten. This rearrangement joins TRBV16 to TRBJ2-1; 9 bases align to TRBD1. V was pared by 3 bases and J by 9 bases, with 3 bases of the junction left unmatched. CDR3 length equals 13 residues. Germline V lookup: CDR1 KGHSY, CDR2 FQNENV. CDR3 sequence: CASSQTGGGEQFF. The CDR3 DNA reads as TGTGCCAGCAGCCAGACAGGGGGAGGTGAGCAGTTCTTC.

The chain employs TRBV9 and TRBJ2-1, with 8 bases matching TRBD2. Germline CDR1 and CDR2: SGDLS and YYNGEE. Trimming removed 4 bases from V and 3 bases from J; junction bases left unmatched: 9. The CDR3 is made up of 16 amino acids. The CDR3 coding sequence is TGTGCCAGCAGCCCGATTAGCGGGAAAATCTACAATGAGCAGTTCTTC. Translating gives CASSPISGKIYNEQFF.

V gene TRBV25-1 combines with J gene TRBJ2-7; D may be TRBD1 (6 bases). Germline CDR1 MGHDK, CDR2 SYGVNS. The length of the CDR3 is 14 residues. The V gene lost 5 bases and the J gene lost 3 bases, with 14 bases spanning the gap. CDR3 residues: CASSNTGLGYEQYF. CDR3 DNA: TGTGCCAGCAGTAATACAGGGTTGGGCTACGAGCAGTACTTC.

This clone has only a few counts. The J gene is TRBJ2-5, the V gene TRBV27; D perhaps matches TRBD2 (6 bases). The CDR3 contains 16 residues. Germline V gives CDR1 MNHEY, CDR2 SMNVEV (reference sequence). Trimming cost V 5 bases and J 5 bases, with 21 bases left between them. The DNA of the CDR3 is TGTGCCAGCAGTCCCCCCCCCACCTGGGGGGTGGAGACCCAGTACTTC. Its protein is CASSPPPTWGVETQYF.

CDR3 nucleotide sequence: TGCGCCAGCAGCTTGGTGGTAGCGGGCATGAACACCGGGGAGCTGTTTTTT. This codes for CASSLVVAGMNTGELFF. V is TRBV5-1 and J is TRBJ2-2; 7 nucleotides agree with TRBD2. V shed 0 bases and J 1 base; nucleotides not matched to a gene: 6. The CDR3 covers 17 residues. CDR1 is SGHRS and CDR2 is YFSETQ in the germline V gene.

The V and J genes are TRBV6-5 and TRBJ1-2; D not resolved. Trimming shortened V by 5 bases and J by 4 bases, and 14 bases separated the two germline ends. CDR1 MNHEY and CDR2 SVGAGI come from the germline V gene. The CDR3 spans 14 residues. DNA of the CDR3: TGTGCCAGCAGTCCGTCTGACACCGTCTATGGCTACACCTTC. Translating it yields CASSPSDTVYGYTF.

This clone has a handful of counts. V gene TRBV15 combines with J gene TRBJ2-7; possibly TRBD1 for D (6 bases). Germline V lookup: CDR1 LNHNV, CDR2 YYDKDF (reference sequence). CDR3 length: 17 residues. Trimming pared 5 bases from V and 4 bases from J, leaving 24 bases between. The CDR3, as DNA: TGTGCCACCAGCCCCTTGGGGCAGGGCAAAGGGGGATACGAGCAGTACTTC. This sequence encodes CATSPLGQGKGGYEQYF.

This clone has only a few counts. The rearrangement uses TRBV5-1 and TRBJ2-7, with D tentatively TRBD2 (5 bases). The CDR3 covers 16 residues. In germline, CDR1 is SGHRS, CDR2 YFSETQ. The V gene lost 3 bases and the J gene lost 0 bases, with 16 bases spanning the gap. CDR3 DNA: TGCGCCAGCAGCTCCGGAGGACGTCGAAGCTCCTACGAGCAGTACTTC. This sequence encodes CASSSGGRRSSYEQYF.

To note about this clone: Distinct nucleotide sequences in the sample also encode this CDR3. The chain uses TRBV5-1 and TRBJ1-5, with a possible D match to TRBD1 (5 bases). The germline gives CDR1 SGHRS, CDR2 YFSETQ. Trimming cost V 0 bases and J 0 bases, with 7 bases left between them. The CDR3 contains 15 residues. DNA of the CDR3: TGCGCCAGCAGCTTGGGACAGTCTAGCAATCAGCCCCAGCATTTT. Amino acid sequence: CASSLGQSSNQPQHF.

The chain recombines TRBV7-6 with TRBJ2-7; 7 positions agree with TRBD1. The germline V gene encodes CDR1 SGHVS and CDR2 FNYEAQ. The CDR3 spans 15 residues. V was clipped by 1 base and J by 2 bases; unmatched bases: 5. The CDR3 DNA follows: TGTGCCAGCAGCTTAGGGCCGGGACAGACCTACGAGCAGTACTTC. Translation gives CASSLGPGQTYEQYF.

This sequence joins TRBV29-1 and TRBJ2-5; no clear D gene. Trimming shortened V by 5 bases and J by 5 bases, and 9 bases separated the two germline ends. Germline lookup yields CDR1 SQVTM and CDR2 ANQGSEA. The CDR3 has 11 residues. The CDR3 DNA is TGCAGCGTTTCCCTCCGGGAGACCCAGTACTTC. Protein sequence: CSVSLRETQYF.

The sample holds a few counts of this clone. J is TRBJ2-7 and V is TRBV2; 10 nucleotides match TRBD2. Germline V gene data show CDR1 as SNHLY and CDR2 as FYNNEI. The CDR3 is 13 residues long. V lost 6 bases, J lost 3 bases, and 2 bases stayed unmatched. CDR3 protein: CASRGLANYEQYF. CDR3 in DNA: TGTGCCAGCAGGGGACTAGCGAACTACGAGCAGTACTTC. Variable domain in full (rest from reference TRBV2 and TRBJ2-7): EPEVTQTPSHQVTQMGQEVILRCVPISNHLYFYWYRQILGQKVEFLVSFYNNEISEKSEIFDDQFSVERPDGSNFTLKIRSTKLEDSAMYFCASRGLANYEQYFGPGTRLTVT.

This clone was recorded a few times. This chain connects TRBV7-2 to TRBJ2-2; 7 nucleotides line up with TRBD1. V lost 3 bases and J lost 5; bases outside the gene matches: 0. The CDR3 runs to 13 residues. Germline assignment: CDR1 SGHTA and CDR2 FQGNSA. CDR3 DNA: TGTGCCAGCAGCTTCAGGGGGACCGGGGAGCTGTTTTTT. Its protein product is CASSFRGTGELFF.

V and J are TRBV9 and TRBJ2-3, with a possible D match to TRBD1 (5 bases). Trimming took off 1 base at V and 1 base at J, with 10 bases between the two ends. CDR1 SGDLS and CDR2 YYNGEE come from the germline V gene. This CDR3 is built from 15 residues. CDR3: CASSVMQGGTDTQYF. In nucleotides, the CDR3 is TGTGCCAGCAGCGTAATGCAGGGTGGCACAGATACGCAGTATTTT.

This clone was counted a few times. The genes are TRBV7-2 and TRBJ2-7; D uncertain. Per the germline V gene, CDR1 is SGHTA and CDR2 is FQGNSA. V was shortened by 1 base and J by 4 bases, with 5 bases between the two germline ends. This CDR3 is built from 12 residues. The CDR3, as DNA: TGTGCCAGCAGCTTAGATGTATACGAGCAGTACTTC. It translates to CASSLDVYEQYF.

The chain links TRBV7-8 to TRBJ2-5; D is unclear. V shed 0 bases and J shed 4 bases, with 9 bases lying between them. This CDR3 region has 14 residues. In germline, CDR1 is SGHVS, CDR2 FQNEAQ. The CDR3 reads CASSLAGSAETQYF. In DNA form, the CDR3 reads TGTGCCAGCAGCTTAGCTGGTAGTGCAGAGACCCAGTACTTC. The whole variable domain, filled in from reference TRBV7-8 and TRBJ2-5, reads GAGVSQSPRYKVAKRGQDVALRCDPISGHVSLFWYQQALGQGPEFLTYFQNEAQLDKSGLPSDRFFAERPEGSVSTLKIQRTQQEDSAVYLCASSLAGSAETQYFGPGTRLLVL.

The chain joins TRBV13 to TRBJ2-5; TRBD2 might be the D (5 bases). The CDR3 covers 17 residues. Germline assignment: CDR1 PRHDT and CDR2 FYEKMQ (reference sequence). The ends were cut back, 2 bases at V and 5 bases at J, with 21 bases in the middle. The CDR3 loop is CASSLPPLGETRETQYF. The CDR3 DNA reads TGTGCCAGCAGCTTACCCCCTTTGGGAGAGACGAGGGAGACCCAGTACTTC.

The genes are TRBV28 and TRBJ2-1; perhaps TRBD2 as D (6 bases). CDR3 size: 15 residues. Germline V gene sequence: CDR1 MDHEN, CDR2 SYDVKM. Trimming left V 3 bases short and J 0 bases short, with 9 bases between. This CDR3 is CASSLAGSSYNEQFF. The DNA of the CDR3 is TGTGCCAGCAGTTTGGCGGGGAGCTCCTACAATGAGCAGTTCTTC. Variable domain in full (rest from reference TRBV28 and TRBJ2-1): DVKVTQSSRYLVKRTGEKVFLECVQDMDHENMFWYRQDPGLGLRLIYFSYDVKMKEKGDIPEGYSVSREKKERFSLILESASTNQTSMYLCASSLAGSSYNEQFFGPGTRLTVL.

The gene calls are TRBV6-5 and TRBJ1-1; possibly TRBD1 for D (5 bases). The CDR3 has 11 amino acids. Germline lookup yields CDR1 MNHEY and CDR2 SVGAGI. V lost 8 bases to trimming and J lost 1 base, with 5 bases between them. DNA for the CDR3: TGTGCCAGCGGACAGAACACTGAAGCTTTCTTT. It specifies CASGQNTEAFF.

The chain joins TRBV7-9 to TRBJ2-2; 9 bases map to TRBD1. CDR3 size: 15 residues. Germline V gene sequence: CDR1 SEHNR, CDR2 FQNEAQ (reference sequence). V shed 6 bases, J shed 0 bases, and the junction held 2 bases outside the gene matches. CDR3 loop: CASRRTGANTGELFF. In nucleotides, the CDR3 is TGTGCCAGCAGGCGGACAGGGGCGAACACCGGGGAGCTGTTTTTT.

J is TRBJ2-7 and V is TRBV9; 8 bases match TRBD1. The CDR3 length is 16 residues. The junction had 9 bases not matched to a gene; V was cut back by 4 bases and J by 0 bases. Germline assignment: CDR1 SGDLS and CDR2 YYNGEE. CDR3 sequence: CASSPGQGWGSYEQYF. CDR3 DNA: TGTGCCAGCAGCCCAGGACAGGGTTGGGGCTCCTACGAGCAGTACTTC.

The table lists this clone with a few counts. The rearrangement links TRBV19 to TRBJ2-5; 7 bases are a match to TRBD2. CDR1 LNHDA and CDR2 SQIVND come from the germline V gene (reference sequence). This CDR3 is 15 amino acids long. Germline trimming cut 5 bases from V and 2 bases from J; bases unmatched to any gene: 8. CDR3 in DNA: TGTGCCAGTAGTTCCGCCCTAGCGGTTCAAGAGACCCAGTACTTC. Its translation is CASSSALAVQETQYF.

There are a few counts of this clone. The chain links TRBV25-1 to TRBJ1-5; possible D gene TRBD1, 5 bases. The CDR3 covers 13 residues. V lost 6 bases to trimming and J lost 5 bases, with 11 bases between them. CDR1 and CDR2 (germline): MGHDK, SYGVNS. The CDR3 nucleotides are TGTGCCAGCAGCGGGGGGTTTCATCAGCCCCAGCATTTT. It yields the protein CASSGGFHQPQHF.

The V and J genes are TRBV29-1 and TRBJ2-7, with D possibly matching TRBD2 (5 bases). Trimming stripped 4 bases from V and 9 bases from J, with 10 bases between. There are 10 residues in the CDR3. Germline CDR1 is SQVTM and CDR2 is ANQGSEA. CDR3 in DNA: TGCAGCGTTGTGGGGAGAGGGCAGTACTTC. Translated, it gives CSVVGRGQYF.